Shown below are 29 T cell receptor beta chains from a single sample sequenced in a study of cytomegalovirus exposure and HLA in healthy donors. PCR was performed using 60 Vbeta and 13 Jbeta primers. Produced via immunoSEQ multiplex PCR; TCRdb's table is partial and in-frame only. The sample has fewer than 300,000 clones, 86% seen once; the top ten hold roughly 4%. Sequenced material: PBMCs. The receptors originated from a man aged 40-49 years in good health and CMV-seropositive.

This rearrangement joins TRBV5-4 to TRBJ2-5; weak D call: TRBD2 (6 bases). Germline values: CDR1 SGHNT, CDR2 YYREEE (reference sequence). The CDR3 is made up of 15 amino acids. The V end lost 3 bases, the J end lost 2 bases, and 14 bases lay between the germline ends. CDR3 nucleotides: TGTGCCAGCAGCTGGGTGGGGGGTCGGCAAGAGACCCAGTACTTC. This encodes CASSWVGGRQETQYF.

A remark on this clone: No DNA is shown, since the ends of the CDR3 on it are uncertain; the CDR3 is the one TCRdb lists. This chain uses TRBV21-1 with TRBJ2-6; the D call in the table, TRBD2, was not verified against the DNA. TRBV21-1 corresponds to a pseudogene. The CDR3 numbers 18 amino acids, ends counted. This chain's CDR3 is CASSKDEGVGSGANVLTF.

The chain links TRBV7-9 to TRBJ2-3; D unclear. The V gene's germline CDR1 is SEHNR and CDR2 FQNEAQ (reference sequence). The CDR3 runs 14 residues. V lost 3 bases and J 5 bases, leaving 12 bases between the germline ends. CDR3 residues: CASSFRSRVDTQYF. CDR3 nucleotide sequence: TGTGCCAGCAGCTTTAGGAGTAGAGTAGATACGCAGTATTTT.

This clone was seen a handful of times. J is TRBJ2-5 and V is TRBV7-9; possibly TRBD2 for D (5 bases). The CDR3 sequence is 14 residues long. Germline-derived CDR1 and CDR2 are SEHNR and FQNEAQ (reference sequence). V gave up 5 bases and J gave up 5 bases, with 15 bases separating them. In DNA form, the CDR3 reads TGTGCCAGCAGCCCCGGACGCGGCGGGGAGACCCAGTACTTC. Protein product: CASSPGRGGETQYF.

A single count supports this clone. The gene calls are TRBV27 and TRBJ1-5; 9 nucleotides agree with TRBD1. CDR1 MNHEY and CDR2 SMNVEV come from the germline V gene (reference sequence). The CDR3 is 16 amino acids. J gave up 3 bases and V 5 bases, and 8 bases lay outside the gene matches. CDR3 region: CASSPRGQGFNQPQHF. The CDR3 nucleotides read TGTGCCAGCAGTCCCCGGGGACAGGGCTTCAATCAGCCCCAGCATTTT.

This clone showed up just a few times. This rearrangement joins TRBV6-5 to TRBJ1-1; 7 positions agree with TRBD1. The V gene end was trimmed by 2 bases and the J gene end by 4 bases; junction bases not matched to a gene: 4. From germline, CDR1 is MNHEY and CDR2 SVGAGI. The CDR3 is made up of 14 amino acids. The CDR3 bases are TGTGCCAGCAGTTACGCCAGGGGGTTCACTGAAGCTTTCTTT. As protein: CASSYARGFTEAFF.

The rearrangement uses TRBV18 and TRBJ2-3, with a possible D match to TRBD2 (7 bases). Trimming stripped 3 bases from V and 5 bases from J, with 15 bases between. CDR3 length: 15 residues. Germline assignment: CDR1 KGHSH and CDR2 LQKENI. The CDR3 nucleotides read TGTGCCAGCTCACCGGGGGGGACAAAGCAAGATACGCAGTATTTT. It yields the protein CASSPGGTKQDTQYF.

This sequence joins TRBV25-1 and TRBJ2-5; 13 nucleotides match TRBD2. Near its end, the DNA agrees better with TRBJ2-7, so the J call may be wrong. CDR1 MGHDK and CDR2 SYGVNS come from the germline V gene. The CDR3 contains 13 residues. The CDR3 bases are TGTGCCAGCCGACTAGCGGGAGGTACCGAGCAGTACTTC. Translated, it gives CASRLAGGTEQYF.

V usage is TRBV27 and J usage is TRBJ2-7, with D tentatively TRBD1 (5 bases). Trimming took 6 bases from V and 3 from J, leaving 12 bases between them. Germline CDR1 is MNHEY and CDR2 is SMNVEV (reference sequence). This CDR3 is 13 amino acids long. DNA for the CDR3: TGTGCCAGCAGCCTCTCCAGGGACTACGAGCAGTACTTC. Its translation: CASSLSRDYEQYF.

The chain couples TRBV2 to TRBJ2-1; 9 nucleotides line up with TRBD2. V was pared by 5 bases and J by 4 bases, with 3 bases of the junction left unmatched. Per the germline V gene, CDR1 is SNHLY and CDR2 is FYNNEI. There are 14 residues in the CDR3. CDR3 bases: TGTGCCAGCAGTTTGCTAGCGGGGTACAATGAGCAGTTCTTC. Its translation: CASSLLAGYNEQFF.

The chain combines TRBV28 with TRBJ2-1, with 7 bases aligning to TRBD1. CDR3 length: 17 residues. The trim removed 1 base at V and 1 base at J, leaving 7 bases unmatched. The germline CDR1 and CDR2 sequences are MDHEN and SYDVKM. As DNA, the CDR3 is TGTGCCAGCAGTTTATATGGCAGGGGGTCGTCCTACAATGAGCAGTTCTTC. This translates into CASSLYGRGSSYNEQFF. Drawing the rest from reference TRBV28 and TRBJ2-1, the complete variable domain is DVKVTQSSRYLVKRTGEKVFLECVQDMDHENMFWYRQDPGLGLRLIYFSYDVKMKEKGDIPEGYSVSREKKERFSLILESASTNQTSMYLCASSLYGRGSSYNEQFFGPGTRLTVL.

V is TRBV4-1 and J is TRBJ1-5; D call uncertain. CDR3 size: 17 residues. V was shortened by 1 base and J by 2 bases, with 15 bases between the two germline ends. CDR1 is MGHRA and CDR2 is YSYEKL in the germline V gene. The CDR3 DNA follows: TGCGCCAGCAGCCAAGGTGTTAGCGGGAGCCGCAATCAGCCCCAGCATTTT. Amino acids: CASSQGVSGSRNQPQHF.

This clone was seen only a few times. The V call is TRBV14, the J call TRBJ1-1, with 9 nucleotides matching TRBD1. Germline-derived CDR1 and CDR2 are SGHDN and FVKESK. This CDR3 comprises 15 residues. With 1 base clipped from V and 7 bases from J, the junction kept 7 bases outside the gene matches. The CDR3 region has the DNA TGTGCCAGCAGCCAAGCCTCTCCGGGACAGGGTGAAGCTTTCTTT. This codes for CASSQASPGQGEAFF.

V is TRBV29-1 and J is TRBJ1-3, with 10 bases aligning to TRBD1. V dropped 5 bases and J dropped 4; count of bases not matched to a gene: 5. The V gene's germline CDR1 is SQVTM and CDR2 ANQGSEA. This CDR3 has 14 residues. This chain's CDR3 is CSVSDRGPGNTIYF. CDR3 nucleotide sequence: TGCAGCGTTTCCGACAGGGGGCCCGGAAACACCATATATTTT.

The chain couples TRBV5-1 to TRBJ2-1; D possibly corresponds to TRBD2 (5 bases). The ends were cut back, 1 base at V and 4 bases at J, with 9 bases in the middle. The CDR3 is 14 residues long. In germline, CDR1 is SGHRS, CDR2 YFSETQ. CDR3 sequence: CASSLSSGYNEQFF. In DNA, the CDR3 is TGCGCCAGCAGCTTGTCCAGCGGTTACAATGAGCAGTTCTTC.

This rearrangement joins TRBV9 to TRBJ2-7, with 10 nucleotides matching TRBD2. There are 16 residues in the CDR3. The trim removed 2 bases at V and 6 bases at J, leaving 11 bases unmatched. Germline-derived CDR1 and CDR2 are SGDLS and YYNGEE. In nucleotides, the CDR3 is TGTGCCAGCAGCGTGACGGAGAGCGGGAGGGCCGGCGAGCAGTACTTC. Its translation: CASSVTESGRAGEQYF.

The rearrangement uses TRBV7-3 and TRBJ2-3, with 7 bases lining up with TRBD1. This CDR3 has 15 amino acids. Germline CDR1 reads SGHTA; CDR2 reads FQGTGA. J gave up 3 bases and V 8 bases, and 11 bases lay outside the gene matches. The CDR3 is CASGETGAVTDTQYF. DNA for the CDR3: TGTGCCAGCGGGGAAACAGGGGCAGTAACAGATACGCAGTATTTT.

The CDR3 reads CASGTGGLEKLFF. In nucleotides, the CDR3 is TGTGCCAGCGGGACAGGGGGCTTGGAAAAACTGTTTTTT. This sequence joins TRBV2 and TRBJ1-4; 12 bases fit TRBD1. This CDR3 spans 13 amino acids. Per the germline V gene, CDR1 is SNHLY and CDR2 is FYNNEI. V gave up 8 bases and J gave up 8 bases; unmatched junction bases: 3.

The CDR3 DNA reads TGTGCCAGCAGTGAAGGCCCGGGAACGTGGGTCAATGAGCAGTTCTTC. It translates to CASSEGPGTWVNEQFF. This rearrangement joins TRBV25-1 to TRBJ2-1; D might be TRBD2 (5 bases). Germline CDR1 and CDR2: MGHDK and SYGVNS. V lost 2 bases to trimming and J lost 6 bases, with 17 bases between them. The CDR3 extends over 16 amino acids.

V usage is TRBV10-3 and J usage is TRBJ1-1, with 10 bases matching TRBD1. The V gene end was trimmed by 6 bases and the J gene end by 5 bases; junction bases not matched to a gene: 6. The CDR3 is made up of 14 amino acids. Looked up from germline, CDR1 is ENHRY and CDR2 is SYGVKD. This CDR3 reads CAISRDRGNTEAFF. CDR3 nucleotides: TGTGCCATCAGCCGGGACAGGGGAAATACTGAAGCTTTCTTT.

The gene calls are TRBV7-2 and TRBJ1-2; the D gene is possibly TRBD1 (6 bases). The germline CDR1 and CDR2 sequences are SGHTA and FQGNSA. The V end was cut by 4 bases, the J end by 4 bases, with 16 bases between. The CDR3 is 15 residues long. CDR3 coding DNA: TGTGCCAGCAGCTCTTTAGGACAGTCGTCCTATGGCTACACCTTC. This sequence encodes CASSSLGQSSYGYTF.

The J gene is TRBJ2-1, the V gene TRBV11-2, with 9 bases aligning to TRBD1. Per germline, CDR1 SGHAT and CDR2 FQNNGV. This CDR3 spans 15 amino acids. The V segment lost 5 bases and the J segment 4 bases; nucleotides outside the gene matches: 6. The CDR3 region has the DNA TGTGCCAGCAGCCGGGCCGGGACAGGGTACAATGAGCAGTTCTTC. Translation gives CASSRAGTGYNEQFF.

The CDR3 loop reads CASSPALGETDTQYF. The CDR3 DNA is TGTGCCAGCAGCCCGGCACTTGGGGAGACAGATACGCAGTATTTT. V is TRBV4-2 and J is TRBJ2-3; D is perhaps TRBD2 (5 bases). Per germline, CDR1 LGHNA and CDR2 YNFKEQ. The CDR3 length is 15 residues. Trimming took off 4 bases at V and 3 bases at J, with 14 bases between the two ends.

This clone was counted once. J is TRBJ2-3 and V is TRBV28, with D possibly matching TRBD2 (7 bases). This CDR3 spans 16 amino acids. From germline, CDR1 is MDHEN and CDR2 SYDVKM. V lost 2 bases to trimming and J lost 1 base, with 13 bases between them. The CDR3 protein is CASSLEGGIRTDTQYF. CDR3 coding DNA: TGTGCCAGCAGTTTAGAGGGGGGGATTCGCACAGATACGCAGTATTTT.

The chain combines TRBV7-9 with TRBJ2-7; possibly TRBD2 for D (6 bases). Germline loops: CDR1 SEHNR, CDR2 FQNEAQ (reference sequence). The CDR3 has 16 amino acids. The germline V and J ends were trimmed by 1 base and 2 bases, with 15 bases remaining between them. The CDR3 is CASSLGGDLLPYEQYF. CDR3 in DNA: TGTGCCAGCAGCTTAGGCGGGGACTTACTCCCCTACGAGCAGTACTTC.

This clone showed up just a few times. The chain carries TRBV18 and TRBJ2-2, with TRBD2 as a possible D gene (6 bases). The CDR3 is 18 residues long. Germline-derived CDR1 and CDR2 are KGHSH and LQKENI. The V end lost 3 bases, the J end lost 7 bases, and 24 bases lay between the germline ends. The CDR3, as DNA: TGTGCCAGCTCACCCCAGGTAGCGGACCCCTGGACCGACGGGGAGCTGTTTTTT. Protein product: CASSPQVADPWTDGELFF. The full variable domain, in which reference TRBV18 and TRBJ2-2 provide the parts outside the CDR3, is NAGVMQNPRHLVRRRGQEARLRCSPMKGHSHVYWYRQLPEEGLKFMVYLQKENIIDESGMPKERFSAEFPKEGPSILRIQQVVRGDSAAYFCASSPQVADPWTDGELFFGEGSRLTVL.

This chain links TRBV4-3 with TRBJ1-2; 11 bases map to TRBD1. The CDR3 contains 14 residues. With 4 bases clipped from V and 4 bases from J, the junction kept 2 bases outside the gene matches. CDR1 LGHNA and CDR2 YSLEER come from the germline V gene. The CDR3, as DNA: TGCGCCAGCAGCCGGGACAGGGGGTCCTATGGCTACACCTTC. Its translation is CASSRDRGSYGYTF.

The chain has TRBV28 and TRBJ2-7; TRBD1 aligns across 7 bases. CDR1 MDHEN and CDR2 SYDVKM come from the germline V gene. The CDR3 extends over 14 amino acids. The V segment lost 1 base and the J segment 4 bases; nucleotides outside the gene matches: 4. The CDR3: CASSLFRQGYEQYF. For the CDR3, the DNA is TGTGCCAGCAGTTTATTCCGACAGGGTTACGAGCAGTACTTC.

The chain links TRBV23-1 to TRBJ2-1; maybe TRBD2 (6 bases). TRBV23-1 qualifies as an ORF whose function is uncertain. The ends were cut back, 0 bases at V and 6 bases at J, with 12 bases in the middle. CDR3 size: 15 residues. The CDR3 loop is CASSQSRRGGNEQFF. In DNA, the CDR3 is TGCGCCAGCAGTCAATCGAGGAGGGGAGGCAATGAGCAGTTCTTC.